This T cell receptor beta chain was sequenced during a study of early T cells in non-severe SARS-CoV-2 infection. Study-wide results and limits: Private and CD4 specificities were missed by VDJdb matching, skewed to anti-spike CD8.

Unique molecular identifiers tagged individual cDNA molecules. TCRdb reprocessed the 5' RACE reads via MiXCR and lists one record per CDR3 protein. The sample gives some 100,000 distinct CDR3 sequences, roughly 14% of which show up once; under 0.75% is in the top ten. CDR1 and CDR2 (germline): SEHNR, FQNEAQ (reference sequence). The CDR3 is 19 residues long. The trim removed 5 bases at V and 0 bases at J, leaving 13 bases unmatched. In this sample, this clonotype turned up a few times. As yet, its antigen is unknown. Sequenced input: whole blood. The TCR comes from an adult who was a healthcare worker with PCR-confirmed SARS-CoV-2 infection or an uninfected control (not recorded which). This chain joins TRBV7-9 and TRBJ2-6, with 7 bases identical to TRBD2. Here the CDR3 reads CASSHRGGAGDSGANVLTF. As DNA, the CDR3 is TGTGCCAGCAGCCATCGAGGTGGGGCGGGAGACTCTGGGGCCAACGTCCTGACTTTC. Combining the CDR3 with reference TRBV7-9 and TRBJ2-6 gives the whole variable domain DTGVSQNPRHKITKRGQNVTFRCDPISEHNRLYWYRQTLGQGPEFLTYFQNEAQLEKSRLLSDRFSAERPKGSFSTLEIQRTEQGDSAMYLCASSHRGGAGDSGANVLTFGAGSRLTVL.